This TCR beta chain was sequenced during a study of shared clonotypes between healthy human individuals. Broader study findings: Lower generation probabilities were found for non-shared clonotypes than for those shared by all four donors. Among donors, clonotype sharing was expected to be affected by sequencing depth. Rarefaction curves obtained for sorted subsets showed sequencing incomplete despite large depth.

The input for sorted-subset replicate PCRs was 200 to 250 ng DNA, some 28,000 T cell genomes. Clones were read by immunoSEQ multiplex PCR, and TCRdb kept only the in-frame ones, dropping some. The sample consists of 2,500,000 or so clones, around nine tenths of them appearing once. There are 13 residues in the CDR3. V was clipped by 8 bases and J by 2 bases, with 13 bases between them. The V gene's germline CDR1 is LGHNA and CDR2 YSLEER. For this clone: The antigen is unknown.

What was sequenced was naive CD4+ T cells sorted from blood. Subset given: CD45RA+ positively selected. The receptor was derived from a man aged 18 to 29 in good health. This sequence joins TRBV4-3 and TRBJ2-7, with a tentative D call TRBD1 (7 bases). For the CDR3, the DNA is TGCGCCAGCGGACGCGGGACAGCCTACGAGCAGTACTTC. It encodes CASGRGTAYEQYF.